These 29 T cell receptor beta chains originate from one sample sequenced in a study of shared clonotypes between healthy human individuals. TCRdb's copy holds only in-frame clones and misses some; the assay was immunoSEQ multiplex PCR. The sample carries some 2,000,000 clones, roughly 95% recorded once. The specimen sequenced was naive CD4+ T cells sorted from blood. Specified subset: CD45RA+ positively selected. These receptors were collected from a man between 18 and 35 years old in good health.

The chain links TRBV5-6 to TRBJ2-2; the match to TRBD2 covers 7 bases. CDR1 SGHDT and CDR2 YYEEEE come from the germline V gene. The CDR3 runs 17 residues. V trimming: 3 bases; J trimming: 6 bases; junction bases outside the gene matches: 14. The CDR3 DNA follows: TGTGCCAGCAGCTCAGCAGCATCGGCGGGAGTATCCGGGGAGCTGTTTTTT. Amino acid sequence: CASSSAASAGVSGELFF.

CDR3: CSVEGGWDTEAFF. The CDR3 DNA reads TGCAGCGTTGAAGGGGGCTGGGACACTGAAGCTTTCTTT. This chain uses TRBV29-1 with TRBJ1-1; a possible D gene is TRBD1 (5 bases). Per the germline V gene, CDR1 is SQVTM and CDR2 is ANQGSEA. The CDR3 loop spans 13 amino acids. The V end was cut by 1 base, the J end by 3 bases, with 9 bases between.

The chain is built from TRBV10-3 and TRBJ1-1, with a tentative D call TRBD1 (5 bases). Trimming cost V 6 bases and J 1 base, with 18 bases left between them. The CDR3 sequence is 16 residues long. Germline V lookup: CDR1 ENHRY, CDR2 SYGVKD. CDR3 bases: TGTGCCATCAGAGGCGGGATCGGGACCTCGAACACTGAAGCTTTCTTT. Translated, it gives CAIRGGIGTSNTEAFF.

Notes on this clone: Other DNA variants within this sample encode the same CDR3. The chain is built from TRBV4-1 and TRBJ1-6; no clear D gene. The germline V gene has CDR1 MGHRA and CDR2 YSYEKL. V lost 1 base, J lost 3 bases, and 4 bases lay in between. The CDR3 is 14 residues long. The CDR3 spells CASSQVVYNSPLHF. The CDR3 DNA follows: TGCGCCAGCAGCCAAGTTGTCTATAATTCACCCCTCCACTTT.

This clone was recorded a few times. CDR3 region: CSGGGSETQYF. As DNA, the CDR3 is TGCAGCGGGGGTGGTTCTGAGACCCAGTACTTC. The chain joins TRBV29-1 to TRBJ2-5; no reliable D call. This CDR3 region has 11 residues. Per the germline V gene, CDR1 is SQVTM and CDR2 is ANQGSEA. Trimming removed 7 bases from V and 5 bases from J, with 11 bases in between.

This chain connects TRBV28 to TRBJ2-7, with TRBD1 matching over 8 bases. Germline CDR1 and CDR2: MDHEN and SYDVKM. CDR3 length: 14 residues. V lost 2 bases and J lost 5; bases outside the gene matches: 5. CDR3 DNA: TGTGCCAGCAGTTTACAGGGGGCGAGGGACGAGCAGTACTTC. It translates to CASSLQGARDEQYF.

The rearrangement uses TRBV9 and TRBJ2-6; TRBD2 agrees at 7 bases. Germline lookup yields CDR1 SGDLS and CDR2 YYNGEE. The junction had 2 bases not matched to a gene; V was cut back by 0 bases and J by 2 bases. The CDR3 covers 16 residues. The CDR3 region is CASSVVGGTGANVLTF. CDR3 coding DNA: TGTGCCAGCAGCGTAGTCGGGGGGACTGGGGCCAACGTCCTGACTTTC.

This clone has just a few counts. V usage is TRBV7-9 and J usage is TRBJ1-1; D gene uncertain. The V gene lost 8 bases and the J gene lost 3 bases, with 13 bases spanning the gap. Germline V gives CDR1 SEHNR, CDR2 FQNEAQ (reference sequence). The CDR3 loop spans 13 amino acids. CDR3 region: CASAANKDTEAFF. CDR3 nucleotides: TGTGCCAGCGCCGCAAACAAGGACACTGAAGCTTTCTTT.

V is TRBV6-6 and J is TRBJ2-4, with TRBD1 identical over 9 bases. The V gene end was trimmed by 0 bases and the J gene end by 8 bases; junction bases not matched to a gene: 2. The CDR3 is made up of 14 amino acids. Germline lookup yields CDR1 MNHNY and CDR2 SVGAGI (reference sequence). The CDR3 DNA is TGTGCCAGCAGTTACTCGGGACAGGGTGACATTCAGTACTTC. Translation gives CASSYSGQGDIQYF.

This sequence joins TRBV29-1 and TRBJ1-1; D remains ambiguous. Trimming shortened V by 5 bases and J by 1 base, and 8 bases separated the two germline ends. The CDR3 spans 12 residues. Germline loops: CDR1 SQVTM, CDR2 ANQGSEA. The CDR3 protein is CSVNSGNTEAFF. CDR3 nucleotide sequence: TGCAGCGTTAACTCTGGGAACACTGAAGCTTTCTTT.

This chain joins TRBV18 and TRBJ2-3; TRBD1 agrees at 10 bases. V was clipped by 6 bases and J by 7 bases; unmatched bases: 10. The CDR3 spans 15 residues. In germline, CDR1 is KGHSH, CDR2 LQKENI. The CDR3 protein is CASSPPGQGPNTQYF. The DNA for the CDR3 is TGTGCCAGCTCGCCTCCGGGACAGGGGCCAAATACGCAGTATTTT. The variable domain in full, with the rest retrieved from reference TRBV18 and TRBJ2-3, is NAGVMQNPRHLVRRRGQEARLRCSPMKGHSHVYWYRQLPEEGLKFMVYLQKENIIDESGMPKERFSAEFPKEGPSILRIQQVVRGDSAAYFCASSPPGQGPNTQYFGPGTRLTVL.

The rearrangement uses TRBV7-2 and TRBJ2-2; 12 bases agree with TRBD2. Per germline, CDR1 SGHTA and CDR2 FQGNSA. This CDR3 has 16 amino acids. With 5 bases clipped from V and 3 bases from J, the junction kept 4 bases outside the gene matches. The CDR3 bases are TGTGCCAGCAGCCCCGGACTAGCGGGATACACCGGGGAGCTGTTTTTT. Amino acids: CASSPGLAGYTGELFF.

V usage is TRBV30 and J usage is TRBJ2-7; the match to TRBD2 covers 9 bases. CDR1 and CDR2 from the germline V gene are GTSNPN and SVGIG (reference sequence). Trimming removed 2 bases from V and 2 bases from J; junction bases left unmatched: 7. The CDR3 covers 15 residues. The CDR3 region is CAWSPAGGRTYEQYF. The CDR3 bases are TGTGCCTGGAGTCCAGCGGGAGGAAGGACCTACGAGCAGTACTTC.

This chain connects TRBV19 to TRBJ1-1; D is perhaps TRBD1 (5 bases). The germline V and J ends were trimmed by 7 bases and 11 bases, with 26 bases remaining between them. CDR1 is LNHDA and CDR2 is SQIVND in the germline V gene (reference sequence). The CDR3 is made up of 15 amino acids. This CDR3 is CASTTMGTGFLRAFF. CDR3 sequence (DNA): TGTGCCAGTACCACTATGGGGACCGGGTTCCTGAGGGCTTTCTTT. The full variable domain, completed using reference TRBV19 and TRBJ1-1, is DGGITQSPKYLFRKEGQNVTLSCEQNLNHDAMYWYRQDPGQGLRLIYYSQIVNDFQKGDIAEGYSVSREKKESFPLTVTSAQKNPTAFYLCASTTMGTGFLRAFFGQGTRLTVV.

This clone is a singleton in its sample. The V gene is TRBV5-4, the J gene TRBJ2-7; D unresolved. Trimming left V 0 bases short and J 0 bases short, with 7 bases between. The germline CDR1 and CDR2 sequences are SGHNT and YYREEE (reference sequence). The CDR3 is 14 residues long. The CDR3 spells CASSLELISYEQYF. The CDR3 coding sequence is TGTGCCAGCAGCTTGGAGCTGATCTCCTACGAGCAGTACTTC.

V is TRBV5-1 and J is TRBJ1-2; D unclear. Germline V gene sequence: CDR1 SGHRS, CDR2 YFSETQ. V shed 6 bases and J shed 1 base, with 28 bases lying between them. The CDR3 runs 19 residues. The CDR3 sequence is CASTKTLGIRTSDNYGYTF. CDR3 bases: TGCGCCAGCACAAAGACACTTGGTATCCGGACCTCTGATAACTATGGCTACACCTTC.

J is TRBJ1-2 and V is TRBV5-6; D possibly corresponds to TRBD1 (5 bases). CDR3 size: 14 residues. Trimming cost V 1 base and J 6 bases, with 13 bases left between them. In germline, CDR1 is SGHDT, CDR2 YYEEEE. The CDR3 DNA is TGTGCCAGCAGCTTGTCAGGGTTGGGCCATGGCTACACCTTC. This sequence encodes CASSLSGLGHGYTF.

V gene TRBV5-4 combines with J gene TRBJ2-5; 10 bases are a match to TRBD2. With 1 base clipped from V and 5 bases from J, the junction kept 8 bases outside the gene matches. Germline V gene sequence: CDR1 SGHNT, CDR2 YYREEE (reference sequence). The CDR3 sequence is 16 residues long. The CDR3 nucleotides are TGTGCCAGCAGCTTGAAAGCGGGAGGGTCCTTCGAGACCCAGTACTTC. Amino acid sequence: CASSLKAGGSFETQYF. Filled out from reference TRBV5-4 and TRBJ2-5, the complete variable domain reads ETGVTQSPTHLIKTRGQQVTLRCSSQSGHNTVSWYQQALGQGPQFIFQYYREEENGRGNFPPRFSGLQFPNYSSELNVNALELDDSALYLCASSLKAGGSFETQYFGPGTRLLVL.

The chain joins TRBV30 to TRBJ1-5, with D possibly matching TRBD1 (5 bases). The V and J ends lost 2 bases and 6 bases respectively, with 8 bases between them. The CDR3 extends over 12 amino acids. Germline CDR1 is GTSNPN and CDR2 is SVGIG (reference sequence). CDR3: CAWSPGSQPQHF. The CDR3 nucleotides are TGTGCCTGGAGTCCAGGGAGTCAGCCCCAGCATTTT.

This chain joins TRBV5-4 and TRBJ2-5; D gene uncertain. The germline CDR1 and CDR2 sequences are SGHNT and YYREEE (reference sequence). V dropped 1 base and J dropped 1 base, with 8 bases sitting between them. The CDR3 runs to 14 residues. The CDR3 sequence is CASSLRLLQETQYF. The CDR3 DNA sequence: TGTGCCAGCAGCTTGAGGCTACTCCAAGAGACCCAGTACTTC.

About this clone: Other DNA sequences from this sample encode an identical CDR3 as well. This chain uses TRBV5-1 with TRBJ2-7, with 10 positions matching TRBD1. The V gene's germline CDR1 is SGHRS and CDR2 YFSETQ. After removal of 0 bases from V and 2 bases from J, the junction contained 2 bases not matched to a gene. This CDR3 has 15 amino acids. In DNA, the CDR3 is TGCGCCAGCAGCTTGGGGGGACAGGGGACCTACGAGCAGTACTTC. Protein: CASSLGGQGTYEQYF. Looking up the rest from reference TRBV5-1 and TRBJ2-7 gives the full variable domain: KAGVTQTPRYLIKTRGQQVTLSCSPISGHRSVSWYQQTPGQGLQFLFEYFSETQRNKGNFPGRFSGRQFSNSRSEMNVSTLELGDSALYLCASSLGGQGTYEQYFGPGTRLTVT.

V usage is TRBV5-1 and J usage is TRBJ1-2; 12 bases map to TRBD1. The CDR3 runs to 16 residues. Germline CDR1 and CDR2: SGHRS and YFSETQ. V was clipped by 4 bases and J by 6 bases; unmatched bases: 10. In DNA form, the CDR3 reads TGCGCCAGCAGCGCCGGGACAGGGGGCGCAGCGGATGGCTACACCTTC. It codes for CASSAGTGGAADGYTF.

The chain employs TRBV19 and TRBJ1-6; TRBD1 aligns across 8 bases. The CDR3 runs 15 residues. The germline V gene has CDR1 LNHDA and CDR2 SQIVND (reference sequence). J lost 8 bases, V lost 9 bases, and 12 bases had no gene match. DNA of the CDR3: TGTGCCAGCACCCAGGGGGCCCAGTTGGATTCACCCCTCCACTTT. It specifies CASTQGAQLDSPLHF. Variable domain in full (rest from reference TRBV19 and TRBJ1-6): DGGITQSPKYLFRKEGQNVTLSCEQNLNHDAMYWYRQDPGQGLRLIYYSQIVNDFQKGDIAEGYSVSREKKESFPLTVTSAQKNPTAFYLCASTQGAQLDSPLHFGNGTRLTVT.

The sample holds one count of this clone. This sample includes further DNA sequences coding for the same CDR3. The chain is built from TRBV5-1 and TRBJ2-3, with D possibly matching TRBD2 (5 bases). Germline-derived CDR1 and CDR2 are SGHRS and YFSETQ. This CDR3 contains 14 residues. The V end was cut by 0 bases, the J end by 0 bases, with 5 bases between. The CDR3 loop is CASSLGGSTDTQYF. The CDR3, as DNA: TGCGCCAGCAGCTTGGGCGGGAGCACAGATACGCAGTATTTT.

This chain links TRBV4-1 with TRBJ1-5; no clear D gene. Germline V CDR1 and CDR2: MGHRA, YSYEKL. The CDR3 covers 18 residues. V gave up 0 bases and J gave up 0 bases, with 15 bases separating them. The CDR3 is CASSQDSATRYSNQPQHF. The CDR3 region has the DNA TGCGCCAGCAGCCAAGATTCCGCGACACGCTATAGCAATCAGCCCCAGCATTTT.

The chain employs TRBV7-3 and TRBJ1-6, with TRBD1 matching 8 bases. This CDR3 region has 14 residues. The V and J ends lost 5 bases and 11 bases, in that order; junction bases with no gene match: 8. In germline, CDR1 is SGHTA, CDR2 FQGTGA. Here the CDR3 reads CASSISGGNTPLHF. The CDR3 region has the DNA TGTGCCAGCAGCATTTCAGGGGGCAACACACCCCTCCACTTT.

The chain couples TRBV6-5 to TRBJ2-2; D gene uncertain. The CDR3 is 11 amino acids. Germline CDR1 and CDR2: MNHEY and SVGAGI. V was shortened by 5 bases and J by 6 bases, with 4 bases between the two germline ends. The CDR3 spells CASSGAGELFF. Written as DNA, the CDR3 is TGTGCCAGCAGTGGAGCCGGGGAGCTGTTTTTT.

The chain combines TRBV19 with TRBJ1-2, with D possibly TRBD1 on 5 matching bases. The germline V and J ends were trimmed by 6 bases and 2 bases, with 13 bases remaining between them. The CDR3 consists of 14 residues. Germline values: CDR1 LNHDA, CDR2 SQIVND (reference sequence). The CDR3: CASRPGAGNYGYTF. In DNA, the CDR3 is TGTGCCAGTAGGCCTGGGGCGGGAAACTATGGCTACACCTTC.

This clone was counted once. V gene TRBV28 combines with J gene TRBJ2-5; 16 nucleotides agree with TRBD2. The germline gives CDR1 MDHEN, CDR2 SYDVKM. V was clipped by 2 bases and J by 7 bases; unmatched bases: 7. This CDR3 comprises 17 residues. CDR3 sequence reads: CASSLGGLAGGLRTQYF. The CDR3 nucleotides read TGTGCCAGCAGTTTAGGGGGACTAGCGGGAGGGTTGAGGACCCAGTACTTC.